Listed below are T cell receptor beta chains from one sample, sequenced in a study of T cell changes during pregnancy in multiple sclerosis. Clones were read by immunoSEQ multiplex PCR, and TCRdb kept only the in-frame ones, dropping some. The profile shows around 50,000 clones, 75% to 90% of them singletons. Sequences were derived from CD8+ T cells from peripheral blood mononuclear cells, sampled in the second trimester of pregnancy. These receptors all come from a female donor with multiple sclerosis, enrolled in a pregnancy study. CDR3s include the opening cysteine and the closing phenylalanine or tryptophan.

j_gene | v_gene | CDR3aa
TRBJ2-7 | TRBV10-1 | CASSELAGSSYEQYF
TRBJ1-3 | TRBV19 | CASSISWDEGSMSGNTIYF
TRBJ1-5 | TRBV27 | CASNSGGANQPQHF
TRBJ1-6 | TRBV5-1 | CASSLDPGPESPLHF
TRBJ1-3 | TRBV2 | CASSRTGDSSGNTIYF
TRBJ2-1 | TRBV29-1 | CSVEAPQGAYNEQFF
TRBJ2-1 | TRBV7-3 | CASSLSSGPNNEQFF
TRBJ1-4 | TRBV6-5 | CASSYSRTGLSEKLFF
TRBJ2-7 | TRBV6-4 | CASSSGPEGAPSEQYF
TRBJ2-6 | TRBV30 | CAWTGPPSGANVLTF
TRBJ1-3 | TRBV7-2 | CARMTGNPRGNTIYF
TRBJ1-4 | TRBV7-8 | CASSFLARQGKFSSGEKLFF
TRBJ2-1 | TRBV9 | CASSARGGRDNEQFF
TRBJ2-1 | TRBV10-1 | CASSEEGAGYNEQFF
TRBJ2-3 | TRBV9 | CASSVTATDTQYF
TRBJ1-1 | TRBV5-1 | CASSLEYWGGNTEAFF
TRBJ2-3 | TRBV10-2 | CASSAGLAGGSDTQYF
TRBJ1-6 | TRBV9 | CASSVDEGVGSPLHF
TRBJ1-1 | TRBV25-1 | CATTTVNTEAFF
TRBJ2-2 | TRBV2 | CASRGGRVTGELFLTGELFF
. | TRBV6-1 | CASSEVLGFGTGELFF
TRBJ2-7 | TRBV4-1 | CASSQFESDYEQYF
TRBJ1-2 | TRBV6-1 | CASLQRGLLYGYTF
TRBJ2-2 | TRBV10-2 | CASSESEVTGELFF
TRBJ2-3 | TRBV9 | CASSVAGSTDTQYF
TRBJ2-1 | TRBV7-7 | CASSLIANSVEQFF
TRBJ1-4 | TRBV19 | CASSILNEKLFF
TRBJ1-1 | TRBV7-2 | CASSLGTGNTEAFF
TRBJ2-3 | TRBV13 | CASTRGRGGTDTQYF
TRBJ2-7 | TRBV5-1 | CASSRGGGKDEQYF
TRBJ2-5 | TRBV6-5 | CASTFGGGQETQYF
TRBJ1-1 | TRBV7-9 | CASSWTGASEAFF
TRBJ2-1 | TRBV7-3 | CASSSDLPGEQFF
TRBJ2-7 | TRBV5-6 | CASSLATGQMSYEQYF
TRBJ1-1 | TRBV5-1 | CASSPAGTGYMNTEAFF
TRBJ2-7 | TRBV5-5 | CASSRAADGTYEQYF
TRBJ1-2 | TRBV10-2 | CAIGEGNGYTF
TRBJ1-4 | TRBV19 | CASSIWGTGSEKLFF
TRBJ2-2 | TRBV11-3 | CASGTTGDTGELFF
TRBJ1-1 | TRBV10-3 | CAIRAGSTEAFF
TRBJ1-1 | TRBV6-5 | CASAWRANTEAFF
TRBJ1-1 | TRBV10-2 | CASTPQATGYGAFF
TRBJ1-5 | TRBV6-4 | CASSETGDNQPQHF
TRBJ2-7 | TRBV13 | CASSLGFPNSYEQYF
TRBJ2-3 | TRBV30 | CAWSSWSRGPSTDTQYF
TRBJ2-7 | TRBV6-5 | CASTPPGGSSYEQYF
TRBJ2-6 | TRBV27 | CASSLGLANVLTF
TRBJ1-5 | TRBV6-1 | CASSDRDSSNQPQHF
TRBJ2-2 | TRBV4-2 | CASSQDLGQPGTGELFF
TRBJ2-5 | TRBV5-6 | CASSPTGDQETQYF
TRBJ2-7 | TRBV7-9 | CASSLLPYEQYF
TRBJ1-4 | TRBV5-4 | CASSQQGMGEKLFF
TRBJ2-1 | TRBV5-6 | CASSAGLAGGTPYNEQFF
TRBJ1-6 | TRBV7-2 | CASSLAWTVNSPLHF